A single sample is the source of the 8 T cell receptor beta chains below, sequenced in a study of cytomegalovirus exposure and HLA in healthy donors. The PCR employed 60 Vbeta primers together with 13 Jbeta primers. Repertoires were generated with immunoSEQ multiplex PCR, while TCRdb's copy carries only in-frame clones and drops some. The sample includes fewer than 70,000 clones. The sequencing sample was made of PBMCs. These receptors were taken from a woman between 18 and 30 years old in good health and CMV-seronegative.

The rearrangement joins TRBV6-1 to TRBJ1-2; the D gene is possibly TRBD1 (6 bases). The germline V gene encodes CDR1 MNHNS and CDR2 SASEGT. CDR3 length equals 15 residues. Trimming cost V 5 bases and J 4 bases, with 17 bases left between them. The CDR3 spells CASSSKGEWGYGYTF. In nucleotides, the CDR3 is TGTGCCAGCAGTTCCAAGGGGGAATGGGGCTATGGCTACACCTTC.

The V gene is TRBV19, the J gene TRBJ2-5; 8 nucleotides align to TRBD1. Trimming took 6 bases from V and 1 from J; bases not matched to a gene: 10. From germline, CDR1 is LNHDA and CDR2 SQIVND (reference sequence). The CDR3 spans 16 residues. In DNA, the CDR3 is TGTGCCAGTAGCCTAGGACAGGGTCTTTTCCAAGAGACCCAGTACTTC. Encoded protein: CASSLGQGLFQETQYF.

The rearrangement uses TRBV29-1 and TRBJ2-1; 8 nucleotides match TRBD1. The germline V gene encodes CDR1 SQVTM and CDR2 ANQGSEA. Trimming removed 2 bases from V and 0 bases from J; junction bases left unmatched: 6. CDR3 size: 16 residues. This CDR3 is CSVELWDRSSYNEQFF. The CDR3 DNA is TGCAGCGTTGAATTGTGGGACAGGAGCTCCTACAATGAGCAGTTCTTC.

The chain uses TRBV5-4 and TRBJ1-3; no definite D call. Germline CDR1 is SGHNT and CDR2 is YYREEE (reference sequence). V was clipped by 0 bases and J by 4 bases, with 5 bases between them. The length of the CDR3 is 13 residues. The CDR3 spells CASSLVEGNTIYF. CDR3 nucleotide sequence: TGTGCCAGCAGCTTGGTTGAGGGAAACACCATATATTTT.

This chain connects TRBV25-1 to TRBJ1-4; a weak D match, TRBD1 (5 bases). The CDR3 spans 15 residues. Trimming stripped 1 base from V and 5 bases from J, with 11 bases between. CDR1 and CDR2 from the germline V gene are MGHDK and SYGVNS. Here the CDR3 DNA reads TGTGCCAGCAGTGAATCAAGGGGTCCAAATGAAAAACTGTTTTTT. Translation gives CASSESRGPNEKLFF.

The V gene is TRBV19, the J gene TRBJ2-7; D gene unclear. CDR1 LNHDA and CDR2 SQIVND come from the germline V gene (reference sequence). V gave up 3 bases and J gave up 4 bases, with 10 bases separating them. The CDR3 spans 13 residues. CDR3 nucleotides: TGTGCCAGTAGTATGGGCTCAAGATACGAGCAGTACTTC. Residues: CASSMGSRYEQYF.

V gene TRBV7-9 combines with J gene TRBJ2-2, with TRBD1 matching over 8 bases. The CDR3 contains 15 residues. Trimming removed 5 bases from V and 1 base from J; junction bases left unmatched: 3. Germline V CDR1 and CDR2: SEHNR, FQNEAQ (reference sequence). DNA for the CDR3: TGTGCCAGCAGCCATGACAGGGGGAACACCGGGGAGCTGTTTTTT. Encoded protein: CASSHDRGNTGELFF.

The rearrangement joins TRBV7-2 to TRBJ2-5; 11 bases are shared with TRBD1. CDR1 is SGHTA, CDR2 FQGNSA, per germline. The CDR3 spans 14 residues. The junction had 4 bases not matched to a gene; V was cut back by 6 bases and J by 4 bases. DNA for the CDR3: TGTGCCAGCAGGGACAGGGGGCGAACAGAGACCCAGTACTTC. Protein: CASRDRGRTETQYF.